The TCR beta chain under discussion was sequenced for a study of T cell repertoires in cytomegalovirus infection. Turning to the study itself: The authors used CMV epitopes that were HLA-C-restricted (recently identified) and HLA-B-restricted (well studied). Signatures in public TCR beta sequences pointed to both CMV infection and matching HLA type.

TCRdb passed the reads through MiXCR, listing each CDR3 protein once. Of around 360,000 distinct CDR3 sequences detected, nearly 35% appear once; the ten largest clones hold roughly 13%. Germline CDR1 reads LNHDA; CDR2 reads SQIVND (reference sequence). Trimming removed 6 bases from V and 6 bases from J, with 12 bases in between. The CDR3 runs 13 residues. Concerning this clonotype itself: Its antigen is not identified.

General study points: The ex vivo response was dominated by HLA-C-restricted CMV-specific TCR beta clonotypes.

This clonotype was sampled from a human donor in good health (CMV status not recorded). Some clones in this sample may be carry-over from other donors' samples. V and J are TRBV19 and TRBJ2-4, with unresolved D. The sample here was cultured PBMCs, taken from culture after CMV antigen stimulation. In DNA, the CDR3 is TGTGCCAGTAGCCAGTATCAATTAAACATTCAGTACTTC. The encoded protein is CASSQYQLNIQYF.